The next 5 T cell receptor beta chains were all read from a single sample in a study of T cell repertoires in cytomegalovirus infection. Antigens of these TCRs are unknown. TCRdb recomputed calls from the reads with MiXCR, one row per CDR3 protein. This sample has 110,000 to 150,000 distinct CDR3 sequences, with about 31% found just once. Sequenced material: CD8+ T cells from cultured PBMCs, taken from culture after CMV antigen stimulation. These receptors were obtained from a human donor in good health (CMV status not recorded). Some clones in this sample may be carry-over from other donors' samples.

This clonotype was seen many times. The chain uses TRBV7-6 and TRBJ2-7; 7 bases agree with TRBD1. With V trimmed by 4 bases and J by 13 bases, 10 bases remained unmatched. The germline CDR1 and CDR2 sequences are SGHVS and FNYEAQ. This CDR3 comprises 12 residues. The CDR3 loop reads CASSSGTVPRYF. The DNA for the CDR3 is TGTGCCAGCAGCTCCGGGACAGTCCCGCGCTACTTC.

The chain links TRBV14 to TRBJ2-7; D assignment may be TRBD1 or TRBD2 (5 bases each). Germline V gives CDR1 SGHDN, CDR2 FVKESK. CDR3 length equals 14 residues. The ends were cut back, 5 bases at V and 2 bases at J, with 13 bases in the middle. CDR3 sequence: CASSRDRPPYEQYF. In DNA form, the CDR3 reads TGTGCCAGCAGCAGGGACCGCCCTCCCTACGAGCAGTACTTC.

This chain connects TRBV27 to TRBJ2-7, with no clear D. This CDR3 has 11 residues. Per germline, CDR1 MNHEY and CDR2 SMNVEV (reference sequence). V dropped 5 bases and J dropped 2 bases, with 4 bases sitting between them. The CDR3 DNA sequence: TGTGCCAGCAGTGGGGCCTACGAGCAGTACTTC. It specifies CASSGAYEQYF.

The sample holds many counts of this clonotype. The genes are TRBV7-6 and TRBJ2-1; 8 nucleotides align to TRBD1. Germline V CDR1 and CDR2: SGHVS, FNYEAQ. This CDR3 contains 17 residues. V was pared by 4 bases and J by 1 base, with 9 bases of the junction left unmatched. The DNA of the CDR3 is TGTGCCAGCAGCTACTCCGGGACAGGACTATCCTACAATGAGCAGTTCTTC. Its translation: CASSYSGTGLSYNEQFF.

Notes on this clonotype: A much larger clone is a single base away; this may be a read error. This likely comes from a read error, as the CDR3 has no conserved phenylalanine or tryptophan at its end. The chain uses TRBV7-6 and TRBJ2-1; 13 bases agree with TRBD2. Germline trimming cut 5 bases from V and 8 bases from J; bases unmatched to any gene: 9. CDR1 SGHVS and CDR2 FNYEAQ come from the germline V gene. The CDR3 extends over 16 amino acids. In DNA, the CDR3 is TGTGCCAGCAGCCCCACTAGCGGGGGGGCCAGAGATGAGCAGTTCTGC. This translates into CASSPTSGGARDEQFC.